This entry features one T cell receptor (beta chain) sequence. In the naive CD8 group, cells lacked CD45RO and were positively selected for CCR7, so terminally differentiated effector memory CD45RA+ cells were left out. This specimen belongs to a study of shared clonotypes between healthy human individuals. The repertoire was sequenced with immunoSEQ multiplex PCR; TCRdb's copy has only in-frame clones and lacks some. Among around 600,000 clones listed, roughly 98% were seen once. Looked up from germline, CDR1 is MGHRA and CDR2 is YSYEKL. This CDR3 is built from 16 residues. The ends lost 1 base at V and 1 base at J; junction bases unmatched: 4.

The J gene is TRBJ1-5, the V gene TRBV4-1; 7 bases agree with TRBD1. Material for sequencing was naive CD8+ T cells sorted from blood. The sequence derives from a man younger than 40 in good health. The CDR3 sequence: CASSQASGGSNQPQHF. The DNA for the CDR3 is TGCGCCAGCAGCCAAGCCTCAGGGGGGAGCAATCAGCCCCAGCATTTT.